The present T cell receptor beta chain was sequenced within a study of Graves' ophthalmopathy and Graves' hyperthyroidism. Points from the study as a whole: Thyroid clonotypes that were expanded above 0.001 frequency mostly also appeared in blood.

As concerns this clonotype: Its antigen is unknown.

Aged 18 to 65, hyperthyroidism patients had new diagnoses of under 2 months' duration. Enrollment excluded any patients with other autoimmune diseases, uncontrolled infections, pregnancy or lactation. The diagnostic workup employed clinical symptoms, serum thyroxine, TRAb, thyroid ultrasound and orbital computed tomography. Trimming removed 7 bases from V and 6 bases from J; junction bases left unmatched: 3. The CDR3 covers 12 residues. TCR beta CDR3 regions were amplified from RNA transcripts. In the first round, RT-PCR was carried out with HTBI primers, and a multiplex PCR formed the second round. TCRdb ran MiXCR on the multiplex PCR reads and lists one entry per CDR3 protein. This table has about 600,000 distinct CDR3 sequences, under 40% appearing once.

What was sequenced was peripheral blood or thyroid tissue (not recorded which). The chain couples TRBV12-3 or TRBV12-4 to TRBJ1-2; 9 bases map to TRBD1. This TCR came from an adult man with Graves' hyperthyroidism. CDR3 sequence reads: CASMGQGNGYTF. The CDR3 bases are TGTGCCAGCATGGGACAGGGAAATGGCTACACCTTC.